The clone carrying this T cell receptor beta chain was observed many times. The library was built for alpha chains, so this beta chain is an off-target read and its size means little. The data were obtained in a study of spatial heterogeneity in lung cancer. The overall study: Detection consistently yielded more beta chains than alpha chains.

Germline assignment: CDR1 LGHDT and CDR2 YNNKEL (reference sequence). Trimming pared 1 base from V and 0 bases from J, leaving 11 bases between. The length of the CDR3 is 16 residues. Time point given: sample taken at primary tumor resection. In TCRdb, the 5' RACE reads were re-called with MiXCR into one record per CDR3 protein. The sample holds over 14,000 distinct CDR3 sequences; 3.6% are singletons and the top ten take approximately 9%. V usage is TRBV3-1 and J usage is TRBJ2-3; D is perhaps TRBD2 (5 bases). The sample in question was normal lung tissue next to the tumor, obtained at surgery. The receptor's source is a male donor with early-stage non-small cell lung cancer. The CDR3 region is CASSQGTLLSTDTQYF. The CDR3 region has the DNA TGTGCCAGCAGCCAAGGGACTCTTTTAAGCACAGATACGCAGTATTTT.